The entry below gives a single T cell receptor beta chain sequence along with its context. The record originates from a study of control samples from healthy donors and cancer patients. V was pared by 5 bases and J by 0 bases, with 11 bases between. The CDR3 contains 15 residues. Germline V gene data show CDR1 as MNHEY and CDR2 as SVGEGT. Sequencing used immunoSEQ multiplex PCR; TCRdb keeps in-frame clones, though not all of them. The table has approximately 150,000 clones, roughly nine tenths seen once. This receptor was identified in a man aged 18 to 29 in good health. The chain recombines TRBV6-2 or TRBV6-3 with TRBJ2-4, with a weak D call TRBD2 (6 bases). The source material was blood. This CDR3 reads CASSPSGVAKNIQYF. The CDR3 DNA reads as TGTGCCAGCAGTCCCTCGGGGGTAGCCAAAAACATTCAGTACTTC.